The 25 T cell receptor beta chains in this list originate from one sample, sequenced in a study of beta chain features in type 1 diabetes. Of the isolated RNA, all was reverse transcribed, and so the sequenced material was expressed TCRB transcripts. Assay: immunoSEQ multiplex PCR; the TCRdb copy retains only in-frame clones and omits some. The table shows about 620,000 clones, with less than 20% occurring only once. The source material was naive CD4+ T cells from blood. The receptor set was obtained from a man younger than 35 in good health.

This clone appeared a few times. The V call is TRBV2, the J call TRBJ2-5; D uncertain. Germline CDR1 is SNHLY and CDR2 is FYNNEI. V dropped 6 bases and J dropped 8 bases, with 10 bases sitting between them. There are 11 residues in the CDR3. The CDR3 region is CASSAINTQYF. The CDR3 nucleotides are TGTGCCAGCAGCGCTATTAACACCCAGTACTTC.

Regarding this clone: The final CDR3 position lacks the conserved phenylalanine or tryptophan, pointing to a likely read error. It is unclear where the CDR3 begins or ends on the DNA, so no DNA is shown, and the CDR3 is as TCRdb lists it. This chain uses TRBV2 with TRBJ2-4; the table's D call, TRBD1, was not checked against the DNA. The CDR3 length equals 11 residues, ends included. CDR1 is SNHLY, CDR2 FYNNEI, per germline. CDR3 residues: CASSLGQGSWT.

This sequence joins TRBV19 and TRBJ1-4, with 7 bases lining up with TRBD1. CDR1 is LNHDA, CDR2 SQIVND, per germline (reference sequence). The CDR3 sequence is 14 residues long. V was clipped by 3 bases and J by 9 bases; unmatched bases: 7. The CDR3: CASSISRQGKKLFF. For the CDR3, the DNA is TGTGCCAGTAGTATCTCCAGACAGGGAAAAAAACTGTTTTTT. The full variable domain, rest sourced from reference TRBV19 and TRBJ1-4, is DGGITQSPKYLFRKEGQNVTLSCEQNLNHDAMYWYRQDPGQGLRLIYYSQIVNDFQKGDIAEGYSVSREKKESFPLTVTSAQKNPTAFYLCASSISRQGKKLFFGSGTQLSVL.

The CDR3 DNA sequence: TGTGCCAGCAGCCCCCAGGGGGCGGCCTACACTGAAGCTTTCTTT. Its protein is CASSPQGAAYTEAFF. The J gene is TRBJ1-1, the V gene TRBV9; TRBD1 agrees at 8 bases. Per germline, CDR1 SGDLS and CDR2 YYNGEE. CDR3 length equals 15 residues. V shed 4 bases, J shed 3 bases, and the junction held 8 bases outside the gene matches.

This chain uses TRBV5-6 with TRBJ1-6; TRBD1 aligns across 8 bases. CDR1 is SGHDT and CDR2 is YYEEEE in the germline V gene. The CDR3 loop spans 15 amino acids. Trimming removed 4 bases from V and 10 bases from J; junction bases left unmatched: 10. The CDR3 DNA sequence: TGTGCCAGCAGCGCCCCAGGGGGCGCGTGGTCACCCCTCCACTTT. This encodes CASSAPGGAWSPLHF.

This clone showed up just a few times. V is TRBV15 and J is TRBJ2-7; 11 bases are shared with TRBD2. This CDR3 has 14 amino acids. The germline CDR1 and CDR2 sequences are LNHNV and YYDKDF (reference sequence). With 1 base clipped from V and 7 bases from J, the junction kept 3 bases outside the gene matches. This chain's CDR3 is CATSRVVAGGEQYF. The DNA for the CDR3 is TGTGCCACCAGCAGAGTTGTAGCGGGAGGGGAGCAGTACTTC.

This clone was detected a few times. This sequence joins TRBV27 and TRBJ2-7; D not certain. The CDR3 is 13 amino acids. Deletions cut 10 bases from V and 2 bases from J, with 15 bases between. Germline CDR1 MNHEY, CDR2 SMNVEV (reference sequence). CDR3 nucleotides: TGTGCCACTAATTCCCCAGGAGCCTACGAGCAGTACTTC. This sequence encodes CATNSPGAYEQYF.

J is TRBJ2-6 and V is TRBV4-3; D might be TRBD2 (6 bases). Germline V gives CDR1 LGHNA, CDR2 YSLEER. The V and J ends lost 0 bases and 2 bases respectively, with 14 bases between them. This CDR3 comprises 18 residues. This CDR3 is CASSQDIGGAPGANVLTF. The CDR3 coding sequence is TGCGCCAGCAGCCAAGATATCGGGGGTGCCCCTGGGGCCAACGTCCTGACTTTC.

This clone has only a few counts. V and J are TRBV5-1 and TRBJ2-3, with D perhaps matching TRBD1 or TRBD2 (5 bases each). The germline CDR1 and CDR2 sequences are SGHRS and YFSETQ. This CDR3 has 15 amino acids. The V gene lost 0 bases and the J gene lost 2 bases, with 10 bases spanning the gap. This CDR3 is CASSLGQTTTDTQYF. For the CDR3, the DNA is TGCGCCAGCAGCTTGGGACAGACTACCACAGATACGCAGTATTTT.

This clone was detected only a few times. This sequence joins TRBV7-3 and TRBJ2-6; D unresolved. CDR1 and CDR2 from the germline V gene are SGHTA and FQGTGA. This CDR3 contains 16 residues. Trimming stripped 2 bases from V and 1 base from J, with 9 bases between. The CDR3 region has the DNA TGTGCCAGCAGCTTAGAGTTGGTGTCTGGGGCCAACGTCCTGACTTTC. Translating gives CASSLELVSGANVLTF.

The V and J genes are TRBV6-1 and TRBJ2-7; TRBD1 might be the D (6 bases). Trimming pared 2 bases from V and 3 bases from J, leaving 11 bases between. Germline V gene sequence: CDR1 MNHNS, CDR2 SASEGT. This CDR3 has 14 residues. CDR3 sequence reads: CASSENQGSYEQYF. The CDR3, as DNA: TGTGCCAGCAGTGAAAACCAGGGGAGCTACGAGCAGTACTTC.

This clone came up a few times. This rearrangement joins TRBV9 to TRBJ2-3; 7 nucleotides match TRBD1. CDR3 length: 13 residues. After removal of 4 bases from V and 6 bases from J, the junction contained 5 bases not matched to a gene. Germline V lookup: CDR1 SGDLS, CDR2 YYNGEE. The CDR3 nucleotides are TGTGCCAGCAGCAAGACAGGGTTGGATACGCAGTATTTT. Translation: CASSKTGLDTQYF.

V gene TRBV30 combines with J gene TRBJ1-2; the match to TRBD1 covers 9 bases. The CDR3 is 15 residues long. CDR1 and CDR2 from the germline V gene are GTSNPN and SVGIG (reference sequence). Losses at the gene ends were 4 bases for V and 4 bases for J; bases not matched to a gene: 10. Here the CDR3 reads CAWTSGTGSFYGYTF. The CDR3 coding sequence is TGTGCCTGGACATCCGGGACAGGGTCCTTCTATGGCTACACCTTC.

The gene calls are TRBV4-3 and TRBJ2-1; D is ambiguous. V lost 0 bases to trimming and J lost 0 bases, with 18 bases between them. Germline loops: CDR1 LGHNA, CDR2 YSLEER. The CDR3 is 19 amino acids. CDR3: CASSQEHHRTFSSYNEQFF. The CDR3 DNA reads TGCGCCAGCAGCCAAGAACACCACCGGACCTTTAGCTCCTACAATGAGCAGTTCTTC.

J is TRBJ2-1 and V is TRBV6-6; TRBD1 might be the D (5 bases). V lost 7 bases and J 2 bases, leaving 12 bases between the germline ends. CDR1 is MNHNY and CDR2 is SVGAGI in the germline V gene (reference sequence). This CDR3 spans 14 amino acids. CDR3 loop: CASNRAGPYNEQFF. CDR3 nucleotides: TGTGCCAGCAACCGGGCAGGGCCCTACAATGAGCAGTTCTTC.

This clone was detected only a few times. The chain is built from TRBV9 and TRBJ1-5, with 9 bases identical to TRBD1. V lost 7 bases, J lost 6 bases, and 8 bases stayed unmatched. Germline assignment: CDR1 SGDLS and CDR2 YYNGEE. The length of the CDR3 is 14 residues. The CDR3 DNA is TGTGCCAGCGGCCGACAGGGGGAAGGTCAGCCCCAGCATTTT. This encodes CASGRQGEGQPQHF.

This clone occurred a few times. V gene TRBV7-8 combines with J gene TRBJ1-3; D might be TRBD1 (5 bases). V lost 1 base to trimming and J lost 4 bases, with 11 bases between them. Germline CDR1 and CDR2: SGHVS and FQNEAQ. CDR3 length: 15 residues. CDR3 DNA sequence: TGTGCCAGCAGCTTAGTTGGGGCGCGAGGAAACACCATATATTTT. It codes for CASSLVGARGNTIYF.

Only a few counts were recorded for this clone. The chain couples TRBV5-1 to TRBJ2-1; D uncertain. Per the germline V gene, CDR1 is SGHRS and CDR2 is YFSETQ. This CDR3 has 12 amino acids. With 4 bases removed from V and 7 bases from J, the gap between germline ends came to 9 bases. The CDR3 region is CASSIKNNEQFF. The CDR3 nucleotides are TGCGCCAGCAGCATAAAGAATAATGAGCAGTTCTTC.

In the case of this clone: Other DNA sequences in the same sample also yield this CDR3. The rearrangement uses TRBV28 and TRBJ2-7, with 12 nucleotides matching TRBD1. With V trimmed by 4 bases and J by 4 bases, 5 bases remained unmatched. Germline V gene lookup returns CDR1 MDHEN and CDR2 SYDVKM. The CDR3 is 15 amino acids. The CDR3 region is CASSSPGQGAYEQYF. The CDR3 DNA sequence: TGTGCCAGCAGTTCTCCGGGACAGGGGGCTTACGAGCAGTACTTC.

This clone was detected only a few times. J is TRBJ2-3 and V is TRBV14; 8 positions match TRBD2. J gave up 3 bases and V 0 bases, and 8 bases lay outside the gene matches. The CDR3 has 17 residues. Germline CDR1 reads SGHDN; CDR2 reads FVKESK. The CDR3 loop is CASSQDIKRGRTDTQYF. In DNA, the CDR3 is TGTGCCAGCAGCCAAGATATCAAGCGGGGGCGAACAGATACGCAGTATTTT.

The rearrangement links TRBV20-1 to TRBJ2-1; TRBD2 matches 7 bases. Per germline, CDR1 DFQATT and CDR2 SNEGSKA (reference sequence). V was clipped by 2 bases and J by 9 bases; unmatched bases: 1. This CDR3 has 11 residues. DNA for the CDR3: TGCAGTGCTAGACTAGCGGCTGAGCAGTTCTTC. It specifies CSARLAAEQFF.

The chain joins TRBV29-1 to TRBJ2-5; either TRBD1 or TRBD2 may supply D (6 bases each). The germline V and J ends were trimmed by 0 bases and 5 bases, with 13 bases remaining between them. This CDR3 has 14 residues. Germline-derived CDR1 and CDR2 are SQVTM and ANQGSEA. The CDR3 loop reads CSVEDWGAHETQYF. The CDR3 nucleotides are TGCAGCGTTGAAGATTGGGGGGCGCATGAGACCCAGTACTTC. The whole variable domain, filled in from reference TRBV29-1 and TRBJ2-5, reads SAVISQKPSRDICQRGTSLTIQCQVDSQVTMMFWYRQQPGQSLTLIATANQGSEATYESGFVIDKFPISRPNLTFSTLTVSNMSPEDSSIYLCSVEDWGAHETQYFGPGTRLLVL.

V and J are TRBV6-6 and TRBJ1-6; 8 nucleotides line up with TRBD1. Germline CDR1 and CDR2: MNHNY and SVGAGI (reference sequence). This CDR3 has 15 residues. V shed 7 bases, J shed 10 bases, and the junction held 12 bases outside the gene matches. As DNA, the CDR3 is TGTGCCAGCATCAACGACAGGGGACGAAGCTCACCCCTCCACTTT. Protein sequence: CASINDRGRSSPLHF.

The rearrangement uses TRBV5-1 and TRBJ2-7; 9 bases match TRBD2. Germline CDR1 and CDR2: SGHRS and YFSETQ. J gave up 4 bases and V 1 base, and 9 bases lay outside the gene matches. CDR3 length equals 16 residues. This CDR3 is CASSLTGLAGMYEQYF. DNA for the CDR3: TGCGCCAGCAGCTTGACGGGCCTAGCGGGAATGTACGAGCAGTACTTC.

This clone was recorded once. J is TRBJ2-1 and V is TRBV6-5; D unclear. CDR3 length: 15 residues. V lost 6 bases, J lost 6 bases, and 18 bases lay in between. Germline V gene data show CDR1 as MNHEY and CDR2 as SVGAGI. CDR3 nucleotides: TGTGCCAGCAGACCCGACCCCAGGAGTACCAATGAGCAGTTCTTC. Its protein is CASRPDPRSTNEQFF.